The present T cell receptor beta chain was sequenced within a study of cytomegalovirus exposure and HLA in healthy donors. This CDR3 has 15 residues. The junction had 3 bases not matched to a gene; V was cut back by 4 bases and J by 0 bases. Germline lookup yields CDR1 MNHEY and CDR2 SVGAGI. It was with 60 Vbeta and 13 Jbeta primers that the PCR ran. Produced via immunoSEQ multiplex PCR; TCRdb's table is partial and in-frame only. Of about 89,000 clones listed, around 10% are singletons. The rearrangement links TRBV6-5 to TRBJ2-1, with TRBD1 matching 7 bases. The clonotype comes from a man aged 50 to 59 in good health and CMV-seropositive. The sample taken for sequencing was PBMCs. CDR3 amino acids: CASSSGQVSYNEQFF. The DNA for the CDR3 is TGTGCCAGCAGTTCCGGACAGGTCTCCTACAATGAGCAGTTCTTC.